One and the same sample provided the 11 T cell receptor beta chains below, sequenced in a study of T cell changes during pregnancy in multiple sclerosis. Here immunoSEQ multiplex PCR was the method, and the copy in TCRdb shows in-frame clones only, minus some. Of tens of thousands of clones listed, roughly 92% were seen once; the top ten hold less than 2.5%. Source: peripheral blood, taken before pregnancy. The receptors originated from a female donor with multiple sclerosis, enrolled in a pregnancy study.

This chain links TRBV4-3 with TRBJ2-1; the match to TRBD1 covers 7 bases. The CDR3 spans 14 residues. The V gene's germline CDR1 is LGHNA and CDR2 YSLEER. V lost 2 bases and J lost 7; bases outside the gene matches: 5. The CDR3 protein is CASSQRGQSNEQFF. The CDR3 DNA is TGCGCCAGCAGCCAACGGGGACAGTCGAATGAGCAGTTCTTC.

CDR3 bases: TGCAGCGCTCACAGGGGCAGGAATGAGCAGTTCTTC. Its translation is CSAHRGRNEQFF. The chain uses TRBV29-1 and TRBJ2-1, with TRBD1 matching 7 bases. The CDR3 is 12 amino acids. Germline values: CDR1 SQVTM, CDR2 ANQGSEA. Trimming removed 7 bases from V and 7 bases from J; junction bases left unmatched: 7.

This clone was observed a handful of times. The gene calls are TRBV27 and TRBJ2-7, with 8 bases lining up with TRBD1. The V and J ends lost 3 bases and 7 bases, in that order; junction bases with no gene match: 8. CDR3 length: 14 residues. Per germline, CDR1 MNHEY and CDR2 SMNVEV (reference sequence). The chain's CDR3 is CASSFVQGAGEQYF. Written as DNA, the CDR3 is TGTGCCAGCAGTTTCGTCCAGGGGGCTGGGGAGCAGTACTTC.

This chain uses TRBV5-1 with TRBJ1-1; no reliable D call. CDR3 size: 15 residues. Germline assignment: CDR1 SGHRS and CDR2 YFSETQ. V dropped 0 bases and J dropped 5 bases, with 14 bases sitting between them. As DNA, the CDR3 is TGCGCCAGCAGCTTGGCCCTGGGCAGGACTACTGAAGCTTTCTTT. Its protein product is CASSLALGRTTEAFF.

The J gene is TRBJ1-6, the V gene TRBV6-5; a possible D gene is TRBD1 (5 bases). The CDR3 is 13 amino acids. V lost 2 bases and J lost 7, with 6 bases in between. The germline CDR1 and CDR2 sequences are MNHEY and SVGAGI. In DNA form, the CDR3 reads TGTGCCAGCAGTTACAGGGGAAATTCACCCCTCCACTTT. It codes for CASSYRGNSPLHF.

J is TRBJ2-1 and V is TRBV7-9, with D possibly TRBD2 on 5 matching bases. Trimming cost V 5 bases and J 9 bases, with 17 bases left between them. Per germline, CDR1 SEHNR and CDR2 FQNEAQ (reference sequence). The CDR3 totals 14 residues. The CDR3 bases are TGTGCCAGCAGCCCAACCGAGGGAACGGGTGAGCAGTTCTTC. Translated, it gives CASSPTEGTGEQFF.

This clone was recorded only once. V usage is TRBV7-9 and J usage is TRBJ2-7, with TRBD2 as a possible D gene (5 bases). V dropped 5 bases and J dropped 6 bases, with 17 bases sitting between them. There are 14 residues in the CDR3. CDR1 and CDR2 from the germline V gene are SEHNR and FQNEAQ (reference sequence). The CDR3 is CASSPTVGETEQYF. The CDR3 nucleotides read TGTGCCAGCAGCCCCACCGTGGGAGAGACCGAGCAGTACTTC.

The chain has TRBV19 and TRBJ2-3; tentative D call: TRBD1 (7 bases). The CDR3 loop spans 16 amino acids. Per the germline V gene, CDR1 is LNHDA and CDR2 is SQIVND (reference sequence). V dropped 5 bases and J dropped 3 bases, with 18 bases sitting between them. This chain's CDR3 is CASSRQGGGKTDTQYF. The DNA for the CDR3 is TGTGCCAGTAGTCGTCAGGGGGGCGGGAAGACAGATACGCAGTATTTT.

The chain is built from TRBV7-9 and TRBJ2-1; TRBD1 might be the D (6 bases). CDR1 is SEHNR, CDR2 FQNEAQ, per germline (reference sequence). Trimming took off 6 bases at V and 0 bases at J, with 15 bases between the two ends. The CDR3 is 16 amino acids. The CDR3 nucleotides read TGTGCCAGCAGGAAACTTGGACAGAGCTCCTACAATGAGCAGTTCTTC. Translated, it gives CASRKLGQSSYNEQFF.

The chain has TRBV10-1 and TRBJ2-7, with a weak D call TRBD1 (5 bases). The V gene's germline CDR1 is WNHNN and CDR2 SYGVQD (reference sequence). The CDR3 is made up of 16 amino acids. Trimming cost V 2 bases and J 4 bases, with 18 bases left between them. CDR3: CASSEGQGRALYEQYF. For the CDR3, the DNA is TGCGCCAGCAGTGAGGGGCAGGGAAGGGCGCTTTACGAGCAGTACTTC.

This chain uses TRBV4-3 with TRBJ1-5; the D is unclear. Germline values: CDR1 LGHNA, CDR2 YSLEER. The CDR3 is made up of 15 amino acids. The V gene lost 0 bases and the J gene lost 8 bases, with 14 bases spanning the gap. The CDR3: CASSQDLLDGEPQHF. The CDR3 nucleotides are TGCGCCAGCAGCCAAGATCTTCTGGACGGGGAGCCCCAGCATTTT.